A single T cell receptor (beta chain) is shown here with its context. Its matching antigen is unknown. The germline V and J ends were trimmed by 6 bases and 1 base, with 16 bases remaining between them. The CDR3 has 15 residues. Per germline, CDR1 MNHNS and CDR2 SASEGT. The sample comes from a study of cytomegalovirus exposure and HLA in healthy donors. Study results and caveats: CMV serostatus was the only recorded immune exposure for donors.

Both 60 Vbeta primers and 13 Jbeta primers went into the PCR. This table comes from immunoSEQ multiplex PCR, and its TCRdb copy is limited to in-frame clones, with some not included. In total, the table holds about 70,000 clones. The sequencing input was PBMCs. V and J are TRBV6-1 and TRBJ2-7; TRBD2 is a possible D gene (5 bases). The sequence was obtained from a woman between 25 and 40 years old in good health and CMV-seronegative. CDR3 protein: CASSSPGRTSYEQYF. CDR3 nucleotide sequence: TGTGCCAGCAGCTCCCCGGGCAGGACTTCCTACGAGCAGTACTTC.